The 5 T cell receptor beta chains below were found in one sample sequenced in a study of OX40 agonist ivuxolimab in advanced cancers. Library creation used the immunoSEQ multiplex PCR assay. Sourced from immuneACCESS, this table was stored by TCRdb with only in-frame sequences that have V and J called. A share of the clones is absent; for the studies checked, an unresolved V gene accounts for under half, and the remainder has no known explanation. Within this sample are about 67,000 clones, with around 79% of them counted one time only. 5.5% of the sample is in the top ten clones. Sample: CD4+ or CD8+ T cells sorted from blood, taken in a trial of the OX40 agonist ivuxolimab. These receptors came from an adult with an advanced solid tumor such as melanoma, head and neck, liver or kidney cancer.

This sequence joins TRBV12-5 and TRBJ2-1; D may be TRBD2 (5 bases). From germline, CDR1 is LGHNT and CDR2 FRNRAP. V was shortened by 0 bases and J by 1 base, with 16 bases between the two germline ends. The CDR3 runs to 18 residues. The CDR3 DNA sequence: TGTGCTAGTGGTTTGGTATCCCGGGGTATAGGGTCCTACAATGAGCAGTTCTTC. It encodes CASGLVSRGIGSYNEQFF.

The chain couples TRBV4-1 to TRBJ2-2; 13 bases agree with TRBD2. Germline V gene sequence: CDR1 MGHRA, CDR2 YSYEKL. This CDR3 has 17 residues. The V segment lost 1 base and the J segment 3 bases; nucleotides outside the gene matches: 2. The CDR3 bases are TGCGCCAGCAGCCAAGTAGGACTAGCGGGGGACACCGGGGAGCTGTTTTTT. Protein: CASSQVGLAGDTGELFF.

V is TRBV7-9 and J is TRBJ2-5; 7 bases map to TRBD2. Germline V CDR1 and CDR2: SEHNR, FQNEAQ (reference sequence). Trimming at V came to 4 bases and at J to 2 bases, leaving 10 bases not matched to a gene. The CDR3 runs 16 residues. CDR3 residues: CASSSPDGGNQETQYF. CDR3 sequence (DNA): TGTGCCAGCAGCTCACCCGACGGGGGGAATCAAGAGACCCAGTACTTC.

V is TRBV28 and J is TRBJ2-3; no clear D. This CDR3 has 11 amino acids. V was cut by 10 bases and J by 0 bases, with 5 bases left in between. CDR1 MDHEN and CDR2 SYDVKM come from the germline V gene. CDR3 bases: TGTGCCATCAAGAGCACAGATACGCAGTATTTT. Encoded protein: CAIKSTDTQYF.

The rearrangement joins TRBV19 to TRBJ1-1; 8 nucleotides agree with TRBD1. V lost 9 bases and J lost 1; bases outside the gene matches: 10. The CDR3 runs to 15 residues. Germline assignment: CDR1 LNHDA and CDR2 SQIVND (reference sequence). CDR3 protein: CASTYRGGWNTEAFF. CDR3 nucleotides: TGTGCCAGCACATACAGGGGGGGCTGGAACACTGAAGCTTTCTTT.